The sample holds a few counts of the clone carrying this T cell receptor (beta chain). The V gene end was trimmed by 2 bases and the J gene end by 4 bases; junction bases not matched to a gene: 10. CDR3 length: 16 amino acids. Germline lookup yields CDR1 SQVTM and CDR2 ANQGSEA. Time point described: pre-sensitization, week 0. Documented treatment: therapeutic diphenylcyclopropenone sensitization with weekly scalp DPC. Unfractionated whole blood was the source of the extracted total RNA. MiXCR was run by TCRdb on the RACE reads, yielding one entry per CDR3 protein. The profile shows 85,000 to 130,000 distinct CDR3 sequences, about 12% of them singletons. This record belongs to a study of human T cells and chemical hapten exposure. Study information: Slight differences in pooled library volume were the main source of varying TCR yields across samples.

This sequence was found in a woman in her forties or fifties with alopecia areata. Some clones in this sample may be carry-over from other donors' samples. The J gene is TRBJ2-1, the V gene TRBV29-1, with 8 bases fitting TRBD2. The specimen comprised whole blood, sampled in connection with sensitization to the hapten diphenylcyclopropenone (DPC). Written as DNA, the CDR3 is TGCAGCGTTGAACCCGGGACTAGTATTGGGTACAATGAGCAGTTCTTC. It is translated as CSVEPGTSIGYNEQFF.